Sequencing of this TCR beta chain was carried out in a study of blood T cell repertoires in COVID-19. CDR1 and CDR2 (germline): MNHEY, SMNVEV (reference sequence). The CDR3 totals 14 residues. Trimming took 6 bases from V and 7 from J, leaving 16 bases between them. The assay was immunoSEQ multiplex PCR, and TCRdb's table has in-frame clones only and misses some. The profile shows 100,000 to 150,000 clones, approximately 90% of them singletons. This clonotype originated in a middle-aged man with acute or convalescent COVID-19. This rearrangement joins TRBV27 to TRBJ2-1, with TRBD2 as a possible D gene (6 bases). Sequencing input: peripheral blood. The chain's CDR3 is CASSRWGVVNEQFF. The CDR3 nucleotides read TGTGCCAGCAGCCGGTGGGGGGTGGTGAATGAGCAGTTCTTC.